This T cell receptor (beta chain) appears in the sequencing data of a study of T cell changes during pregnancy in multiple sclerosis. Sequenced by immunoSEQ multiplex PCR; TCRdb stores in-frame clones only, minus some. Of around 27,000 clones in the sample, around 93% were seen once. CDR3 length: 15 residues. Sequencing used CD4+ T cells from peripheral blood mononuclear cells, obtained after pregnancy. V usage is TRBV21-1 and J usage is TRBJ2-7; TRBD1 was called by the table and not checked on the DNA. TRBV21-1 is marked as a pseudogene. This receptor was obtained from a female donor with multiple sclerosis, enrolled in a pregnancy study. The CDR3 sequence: CASTVGSGQRNEQYF. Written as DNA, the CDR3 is TGTGCCAGCACCGTTGGCTCGGGACAGAGAAACGAGCAGTACTTC.